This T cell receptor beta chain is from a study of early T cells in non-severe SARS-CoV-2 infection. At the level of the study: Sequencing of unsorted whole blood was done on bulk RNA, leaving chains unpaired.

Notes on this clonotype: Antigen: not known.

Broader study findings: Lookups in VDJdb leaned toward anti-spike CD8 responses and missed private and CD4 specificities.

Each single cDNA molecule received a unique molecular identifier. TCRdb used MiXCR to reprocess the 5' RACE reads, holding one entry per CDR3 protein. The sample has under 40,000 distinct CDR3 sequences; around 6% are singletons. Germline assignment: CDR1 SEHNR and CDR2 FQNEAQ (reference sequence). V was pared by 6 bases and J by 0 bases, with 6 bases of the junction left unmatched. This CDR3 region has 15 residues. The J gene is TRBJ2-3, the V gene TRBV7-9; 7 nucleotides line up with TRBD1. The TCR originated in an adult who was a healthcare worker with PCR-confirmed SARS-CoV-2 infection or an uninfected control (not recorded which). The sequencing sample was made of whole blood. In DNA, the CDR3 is TGTGCCAGCAGTCCAGACAGGGCTAGCACAGATACGCAGTATTTT. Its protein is CASSPDRASTDTQYF.